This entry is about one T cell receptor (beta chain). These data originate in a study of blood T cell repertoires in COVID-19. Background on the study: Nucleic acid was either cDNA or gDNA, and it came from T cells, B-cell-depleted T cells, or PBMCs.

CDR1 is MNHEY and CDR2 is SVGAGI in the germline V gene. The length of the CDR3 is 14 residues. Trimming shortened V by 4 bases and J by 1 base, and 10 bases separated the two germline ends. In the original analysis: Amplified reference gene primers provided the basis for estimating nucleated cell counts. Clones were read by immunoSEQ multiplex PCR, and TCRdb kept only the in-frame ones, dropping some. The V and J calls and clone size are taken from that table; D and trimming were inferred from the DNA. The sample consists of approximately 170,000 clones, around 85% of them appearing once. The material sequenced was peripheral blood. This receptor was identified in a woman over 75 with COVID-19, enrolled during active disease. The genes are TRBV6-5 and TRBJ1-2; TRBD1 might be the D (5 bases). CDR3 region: CASSWGRSNYGYTF. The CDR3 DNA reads TGTGCCAGCAGTTGGGGGAGGAGTAACTATGGCTACACCTTC.